This T cell receptor beta chain was recovered during a study of cytomegalovirus exposure and HLA in healthy donors. Study results and caveats: Later, an analysis found that TCR clusters from the first cohort tended to co-occur in the 130 or so validation repertoires. The study flagged some 170 TCR beta chains as cytomegalovirus-associated. Testing in vitro showed a few CMV-associated chains specific for CMV antigens. Cytomegalovirus status was reportedly diagnosed by the classifier with high specificity and sensitivity.

Comments on this clone: Its antigen remains unidentified.

The CDR3 loop spans 17 amino acids. The trim removed 1 base at V and 3 bases at J, leaving 6 bases unmatched. Germline values: CDR1 SGHVS, CDR2 FQNEAQ. Assay used: immunoSEQ multiplex PCR; TCRdb lists only in-frame clones, some missing. The table shows over 100,000 clones, with more than 75% occurring only once. This TCR was sampled from a woman aged 18-29 years in good health and CMV-seropositive. Sequencing was carried out using PBMCs. The rearrangement uses TRBV7-8 and TRBJ2-2; 9 positions match TRBD2. CDR3 amino acids: CASSLGGGGAYTGELFF. The CDR3 DNA reads as TGTGCCAGCAGCTTAGGCGGCGGGGGGGCCTACACCGGGGAGCTGTTTTTT. Complete variable domain (other parts from reference TRBV7-8 and TRBJ2-2): GAGVSQSPRYKVAKRGQDVALRCDPISGHVSLFWYQQALGQGPEFLTYFQNEAQLDKSGLPSDRFFAERPEGSVSTLKIQRTQQEDSAVYLCASSLGGGGAYTGELFFGEGSRLTVL.